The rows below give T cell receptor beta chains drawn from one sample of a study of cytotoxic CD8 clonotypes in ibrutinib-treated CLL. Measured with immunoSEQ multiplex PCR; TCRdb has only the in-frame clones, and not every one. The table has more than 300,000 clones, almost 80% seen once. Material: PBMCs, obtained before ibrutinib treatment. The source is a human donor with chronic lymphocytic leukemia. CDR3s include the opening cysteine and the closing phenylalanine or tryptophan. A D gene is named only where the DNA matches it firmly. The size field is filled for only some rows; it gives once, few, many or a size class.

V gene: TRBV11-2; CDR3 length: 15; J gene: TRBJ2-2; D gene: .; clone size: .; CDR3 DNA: TGTGCCAGCAGCGGCCGAGGGGTATACACCGGGGAGCTGTTTTTT; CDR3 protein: CASSGRGVYTGELFF
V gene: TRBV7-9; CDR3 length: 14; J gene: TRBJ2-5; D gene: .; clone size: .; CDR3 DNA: TGTGCCAGCAGCTTACCACAGGTTGGAGAGACCCAGTACTTC; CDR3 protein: CASSLPQVGETQYF
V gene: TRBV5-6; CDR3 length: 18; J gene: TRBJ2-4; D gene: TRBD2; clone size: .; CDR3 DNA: TGTGCCAGCAGCTTGGAATTAGCGGGAGGGATAGCCAAAAACATTCAGTACTTC; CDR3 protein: CASSLELAGGIAKNIQYF
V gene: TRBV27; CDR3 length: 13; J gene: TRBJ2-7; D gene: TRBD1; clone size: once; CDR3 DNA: TGTGCCAGCAGGCCGGGACAGGGCTACGAGCAGTACTTC; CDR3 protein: CASRPGQGYEQYF
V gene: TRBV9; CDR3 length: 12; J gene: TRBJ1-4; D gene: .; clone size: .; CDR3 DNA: TGTGCCAGCAGCCGTAGTGGGACACGACTGTTTTTT; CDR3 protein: CASSRSGTRLFF
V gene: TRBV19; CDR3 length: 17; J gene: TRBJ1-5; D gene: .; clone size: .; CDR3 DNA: TGTGCCAGTAGTAGCATCACAGGGTTCTCTGGCAATCAGCCCCAGCATTTT; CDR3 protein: CASSSITGFSGNQPQHF
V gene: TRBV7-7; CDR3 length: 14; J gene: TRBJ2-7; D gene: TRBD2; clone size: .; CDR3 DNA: TGTGCCAGCAGCTTAGGGCCTGCGGGAGACGAGCAGTACTTC; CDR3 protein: CASSLGPAGDEQYF
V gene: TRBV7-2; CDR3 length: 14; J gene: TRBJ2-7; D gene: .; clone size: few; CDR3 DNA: TGTGCCAGCAGCTCCATGTTGGGGGGCTACGAGCAGTACTTC; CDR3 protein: CASSSMLGGYEQYF
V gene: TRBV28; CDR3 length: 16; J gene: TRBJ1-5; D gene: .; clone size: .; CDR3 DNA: TGTGCCAGCAGTCGGATCAGGGGATATAGCAATCAGCCCCAGCATTTT; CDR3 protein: CASSRIRGYSNQPQHF
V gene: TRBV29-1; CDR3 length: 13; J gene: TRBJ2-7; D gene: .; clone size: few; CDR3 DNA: TGCAGCGTTGGTCCGGAAAGCTCCTACGAGCAGTACTTC; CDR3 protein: CSVGPESSYEQYF
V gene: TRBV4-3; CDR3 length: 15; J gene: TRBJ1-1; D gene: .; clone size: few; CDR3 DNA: TGCGCCAGCAGCCAAGATTTAGGCAGGGGTACTGAAGCTTTCTTT; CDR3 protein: CASSQDLGRGTEAFF
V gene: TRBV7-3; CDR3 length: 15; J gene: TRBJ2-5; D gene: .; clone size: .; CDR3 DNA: TGTGCCAGCAGCTTAATGTCGGCTGGACAAGAGACCCAGTACTTC; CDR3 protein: CASSLMSAGQETQYF
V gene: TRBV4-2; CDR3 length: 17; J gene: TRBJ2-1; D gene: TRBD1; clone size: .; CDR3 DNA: TGTGCCAGCAGCCAACAAACCGGGACAGGGGTTTACAATGAGCAGTTCTTC; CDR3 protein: CASSQQTGTGVYNEQFF
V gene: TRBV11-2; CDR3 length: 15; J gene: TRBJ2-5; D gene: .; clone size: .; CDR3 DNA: TGTGCCAGCAGCTCCCTGAAGGGCCGAAGGGAGACCCAGTACTTC; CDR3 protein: CASSSLKGRRETQYF
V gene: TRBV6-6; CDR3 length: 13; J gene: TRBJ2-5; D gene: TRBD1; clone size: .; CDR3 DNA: TGTGCCAGCAGCTTTGGACAGGCTCAGTACCAGTACTTC; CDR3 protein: CASSFGQAQYQYF
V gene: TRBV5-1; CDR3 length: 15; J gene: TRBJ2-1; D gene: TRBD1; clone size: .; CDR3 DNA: TGCGCCAGCAATTTGGACAGGCCTTCCTACAATGAGCAGTTCTTC; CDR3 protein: CASNLDRPSYNEQFF
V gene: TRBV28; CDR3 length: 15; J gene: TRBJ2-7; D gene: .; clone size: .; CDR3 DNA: TGTGCCAGCAGTATCTCTAGGGTGACGACCTACGAGCAGTACTTC; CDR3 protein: CASSISRVTTYEQYF
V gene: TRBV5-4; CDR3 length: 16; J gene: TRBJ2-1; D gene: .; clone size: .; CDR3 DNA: TGTGCCAGCAGCTCTCCCTATTCGGGGGTCTACAATGAGCAGTTCTTC; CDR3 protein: CASSSPYSGVYNEQFF
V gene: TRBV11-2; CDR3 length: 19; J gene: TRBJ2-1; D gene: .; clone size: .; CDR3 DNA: TGTGCCAGCAGCTTAAGGCCCGACCTTTGGGGACAACCTTACAATGAGCAGTTCTTC; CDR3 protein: CASSLRPDLWGQPYNEQFF
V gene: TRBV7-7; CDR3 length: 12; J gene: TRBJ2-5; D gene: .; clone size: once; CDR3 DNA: TGTGCCAGCAGCTCTAGGGATGAGACCCAGTACTTC; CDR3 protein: CASSSRDETQYF
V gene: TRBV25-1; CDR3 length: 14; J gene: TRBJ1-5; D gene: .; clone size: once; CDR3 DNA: TGTGCCAGCAGTGAACCATATAACCATCAGCCCCAGCATTTT; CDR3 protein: CASSEPYNHQPQHF
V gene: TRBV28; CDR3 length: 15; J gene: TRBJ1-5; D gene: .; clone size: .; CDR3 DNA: TGTGCCAGCAGTCCACCCCATCGGGGTAGGCAGCCCCAGCATTTT; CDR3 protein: CASSPPHRGRQPQHF
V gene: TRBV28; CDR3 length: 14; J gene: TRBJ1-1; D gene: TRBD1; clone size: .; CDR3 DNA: TGTGCCAGCAGTTCGGGACAGATGAACACTGAAGCTTTCTTT; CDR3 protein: CASSSGQMNTEAFF
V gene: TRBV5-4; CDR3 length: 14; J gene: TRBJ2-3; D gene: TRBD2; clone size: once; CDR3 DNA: TGTGCCAGCAGCCCAGGACTAGCGGGAGATACGCAGTATTTT; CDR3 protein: CASSPGLAGDTQYF
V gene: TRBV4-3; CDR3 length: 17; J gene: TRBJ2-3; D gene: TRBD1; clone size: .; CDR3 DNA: TGCGCCAGCAGCCAAGGGGGACAGGCCCTATACACAGATACGCAGTATTTT; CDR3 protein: CASSQGGQALYTDTQYF
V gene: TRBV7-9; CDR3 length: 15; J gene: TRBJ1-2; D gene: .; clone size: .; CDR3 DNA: TGTGCCAGCAACCTGCAGGGGATGGGGAACTATGGCTACACCTTC; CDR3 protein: CASNLQGMGNYGYTF
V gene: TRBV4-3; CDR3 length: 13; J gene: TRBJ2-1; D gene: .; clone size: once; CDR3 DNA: TGCGCCAGCAGCCAGCCTGGGAGTACTGAGCAGTTCTTC; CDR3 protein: CASSQPGSTEQFF
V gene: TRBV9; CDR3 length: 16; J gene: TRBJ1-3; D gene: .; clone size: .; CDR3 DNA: TGTGCCAGCAGCCAGACCCGGGCGGGCGCTGGAAACACCATATATTTT; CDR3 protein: CASSQTRAGAGNTIYF
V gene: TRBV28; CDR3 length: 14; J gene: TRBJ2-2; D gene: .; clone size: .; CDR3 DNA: TGTGCCATACCCCTGGGGTGGAACACCGGGGAGCTGTTTTTT; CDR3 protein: CAIPLGWNTGELFF
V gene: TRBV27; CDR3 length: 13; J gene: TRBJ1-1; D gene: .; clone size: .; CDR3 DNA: TGTGCCAGCGCCCACCCTAGGAACACTGAAGCTTTCTTT; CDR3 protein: CASAHPRNTEAFF
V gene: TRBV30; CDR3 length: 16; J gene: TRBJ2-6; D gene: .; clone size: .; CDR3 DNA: TGTGCCTGGAGCCCTAACAGGGTCTCCGGGGCCAACGTCCTGACTTTC; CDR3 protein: CAWSPNRVSGANVLTF
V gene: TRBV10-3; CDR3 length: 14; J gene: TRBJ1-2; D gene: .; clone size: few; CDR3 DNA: TGTGCCATCAGTGGGGGACGTACTAACTATGGCTACACCTTC; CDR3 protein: CAISGGRTNYGYTF
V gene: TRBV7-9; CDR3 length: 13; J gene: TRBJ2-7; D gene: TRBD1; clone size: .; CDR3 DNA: TGTGCCAGCAGCTTAGAAGTGGGGGACAGGGAAACATTC; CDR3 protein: CASSLEVGDRETF
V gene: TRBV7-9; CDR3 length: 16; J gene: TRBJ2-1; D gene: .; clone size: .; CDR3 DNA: TGTGCCAGCAGCTTAAGGGCAGGTCCATCCTACAATGAGCAGTTCTTC; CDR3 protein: CASSLRAGPSYNEQFF
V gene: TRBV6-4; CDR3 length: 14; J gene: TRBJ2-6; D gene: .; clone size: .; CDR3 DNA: TGTGCCACCTCACAGCACTCTGGGGCCAACGTCCTGACTTTC; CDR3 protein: CATSQHSGANVLTF
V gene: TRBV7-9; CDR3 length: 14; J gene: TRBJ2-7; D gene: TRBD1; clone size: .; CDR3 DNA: TGTGCCAGCAGCTCAACCGGGACAGGGCGAGAGCAGTACTTC; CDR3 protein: CASSSTGTGREQYF
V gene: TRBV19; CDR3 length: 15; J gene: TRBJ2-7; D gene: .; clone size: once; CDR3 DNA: TGTGCCAGTAGTATAGGGTTGGGGTACTCCTACGAGCAGTACTTC; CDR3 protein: CASSIGLGYSYEQYF
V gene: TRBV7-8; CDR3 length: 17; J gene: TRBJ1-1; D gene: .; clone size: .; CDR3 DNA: TGTGCCAGCAGCTTAATTGAAGGTACGGACCCGAACACTGAAGCTTTCTTT; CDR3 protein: CASSLIEGTDPNTEAFF
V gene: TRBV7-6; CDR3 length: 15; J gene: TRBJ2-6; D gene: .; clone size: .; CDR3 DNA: TGTGCCAGCAGCAGCCTTCCCTCTGGGGCCAACGTCCTGACTTTC; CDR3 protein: CASSSLPSGANVLTF
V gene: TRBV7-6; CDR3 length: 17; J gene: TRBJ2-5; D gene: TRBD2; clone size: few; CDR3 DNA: TGTGCCAGCAGCCCCTGGGGCGCGGGGGGCGCGTTGGAGACCCAGTACTTC; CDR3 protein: CASSPWGAGGALETQYF
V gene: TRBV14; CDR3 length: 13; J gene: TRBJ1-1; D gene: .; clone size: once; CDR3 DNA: TGTGCCAGCAGCCTACAACCAGGGACTGAAGCTTTCTTT; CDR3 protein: CASSLQPGTEAFF
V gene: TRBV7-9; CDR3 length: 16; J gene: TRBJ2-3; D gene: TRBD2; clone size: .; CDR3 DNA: TGTGCCAGCAGCTCCGTTATCGCGGGGGACACAGATACGCAGTATTTT; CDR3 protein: CASSSVIAGDTDTQYF
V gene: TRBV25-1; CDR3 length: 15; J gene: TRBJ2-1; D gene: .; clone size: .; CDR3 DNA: TGTGCCAGCAGTGGTATCTCCCCGGCAGGCAATGAGCAGTTCTTC; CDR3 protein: CASSGISPAGNEQFF